One sample yielded the 2 T cell receptor beta chains listed below, sequenced in a study of blood T cell repertoires in COVID-19. The table came from immunoSEQ multiplex PCR; TCRdb's copy has only in-frame clones and leaves some out. The data show roughly 72,000 clones, with around nine tenths seen just once and under 25% held by the top ten. Sequenced material: peripheral blood. These receptors all come from a human donor in a cohort sampled during active COVID-19.

The chain recombines TRBV5-5 with TRBJ2-2; a possible D gene is TRBD2 (7 bases). CDR3 length equals 15 residues. The germline V and J ends were trimmed by 3 bases and 3 bases, with 12 bases remaining between them. CDR1 is SGHKS, CDR2 YYEKEE, per germline (reference sequence). CDR3 coding DNA: TGTGCCAGCAGCTGGGAGGGGGGATACACCGGGGAGCTGTTTTTT. Residues: CASSWEGGYTGELFF.

The gene calls are TRBV5-1 and TRBJ2-2; 10 positions match TRBD2. V gave up 0 bases and J gave up 9 bases; unmatched junction bases: 5. Looked up from germline, CDR1 is SGHRS and CDR2 is YFSETQ. The CDR3 consists of 15 residues. CDR3 sequence reads: CASSLVPSGSRELFF. CDR3 DNA: TGCGCCAGCAGCTTGGTACCTAGCGGGAGTCGGGAGCTGTTTTTT.